One TCR beta chain is described in this entry. The table lists this clonotype with a few counts. This clone's antigen is unknown. No base qualities exist here, and no much larger clone lies one base off it. The record originates from a study of identical twins (dated by TCRdb to about 2016). Regarding the complete study: TCR alpha and beta repertoires from monozygotic twins, unrelated adults of various ages and cord blood were deep-sequenced to test whether fetal clonotypes persist. To rule out contamination, the twin experiments were replicated at different times with different library preparation protocols. What the research found in general, with its limitations: The excess sharing between twins in beta out-of-frame sequences was weaker because fewer shared sequences reduced the signal-to-noise ratio. Fewer insertions were carried by abundant cord blood beta clonotypes, a similar but weaker trend appeared in young adult naive repertoires, and no such trend appeared in memory repertoires. Invariant T cells such as MAIT and iNKT could partly confound zero-insertion analyses, although diverse VJ usage argued against such confounding for most clonotypes. Compared with coincidental sharing between unrelated individuals, an excess of low generation-probability sequences was observed among out-of-frame TCR alpha sequences shared between twins. In monozygotic twins, out-of-frame TCR alpha sharing was systematically underestimated by recombination models, although the models agreed with sharing between unrelated individuals. Because the same donors could not be followed over many years, the conclusions relied on cross-sectional statistical analysis.

The library was obtained by 5' RACE. The sequencer was an Illumina HiSeq 2000. A universal primer binding site was introduced by template switching, and a unique molecular identifier was present in the final cDNA, enabling accurate counting of TCR cDNA molecules. Specific primers in the conserved constant-segment region were used to synthesize first-strand cDNA for TCR alpha and beta chains. To control for contamination, every cDNA library carried two barcodes: a SMART-Mk sample barcode plus Illumina barcodes. TruSeq adapter sequences along with Illumina sample barcodes were introduced in two successive PCR steps. The Illumina HiSeq platform was used with custom primers to sequence TCR alpha and beta cDNA libraries. Regarding the original processing steps: Raw reads were processed with MiGEC to extract unique molecular identifiers, and MiXCR was used to determine CDR3 positions. For each individual, recombination models were inferred using an EM algorithm with the repgenHMM and IGoR tools. The analysis of shared clonotypes was done with the tcR package in R, with sharing normalized by the product of cloneset sizes. To study raw recombination free of thymic and clonal selection effects, out-of-frame nonproductive sequences were analyzed. TCRdb passed the public sequencing reads through fastp at Q25 and MiXCR, retaining productive beta sequences. CDR3 protein sequences are deduplicated, and each keeps its most common genes and DNA. TCRdb's processing, not the study's, gives the V and J calls here. The sample yields more than 600,000 distinct CDR3 sequences; around a sixth were counted once. The ten largest make up around 12% of the sample.

Every donor in the study was a healthy Caucasian. Three pairs of female monozygotic twins, all aged roughly 18 to 30 years, made up the twin cohort. RNA for TCR libraries was isolated from peripheral blood mononuclear cells. The germline V gene yields MGHDK for CDR1 and SYGVNS for CDR2. The CDR3 contains 17 residues, cysteine and phenylalanine counted. The kept DNA is CDR3 alone, 51 bases in frame from the first base. After removal of 1 base from V and 9 bases from J, the junction retains 13 bases not matched to a gene. These same data were also listed under a study on T cells expressing NK-cell markers. Taken from the second paper: In sorted CD3+CD56+NKG2C+, CD3+CD56+NKG2C- and CD3+CD56-NKG2C+ T-cell subsets from about eight donors, TCR beta-chain repertoires were profiled. Among the eight sequenced donors, seven were HCMV-seropositive and one was HCMV-seronegative. In several experiments an anti-gammadeltaTCR antibody was added to restrict sorting to alphabetaTCR-expressing T cells. In several donors, the dominant CD3+CD56+NKG2C+ clonotypes were among the top 10 CD8+ clonotypes and accounted for about 1.0-8% of CD8+ T cells. Those dominant clonotypes were again the most abundant among CD3+CD56-NKG2C+ cells in several donors, at about 25-65%. Whether the expanded NKG2C-expressing T cell clones were specific for HCMV antigens was left unclear. All eight donors whose samples were sequenced were randomly selected healthy volunteers, three of them men and five women. A commercial ELISA kit detecting HCMV-specific IgG in serum was used to determine HCMV serostatus. For about 6 donors, unsorted PBMC were also used to sequence bulk peripheral blood T-cell repertoires. MIGEC was used to demultiplex reads and group the reads by UMI, and MiTCR was used to assemble and quantify clonotypes. To exclude erroneous sequences, only TCR cDNA sequences supported by at least two reads were retained. Downstream repertoire analysis used the tcR package, and clonotypes were matched across fractions by CDR3 nucleotide sequence plus V segment. Antigen specificity was annotated against VDJdb with VDJmatch, allowing one amino acid substitution in CDR3.

The clonotype originates from a woman aged 18-29 years in good health. Sequenced material: PBMCs. The chain was built from TRBV25-1 and TRBJ2-1; 9 junctional bases match TRBD2. The CDR3 loop reads CASSELGYGRGGGEQFF. The bases read TGTGCCAGCAGTGAATTGGGGTATGGGCGGGGGGGAGGTGAGCAGTTCTTC.